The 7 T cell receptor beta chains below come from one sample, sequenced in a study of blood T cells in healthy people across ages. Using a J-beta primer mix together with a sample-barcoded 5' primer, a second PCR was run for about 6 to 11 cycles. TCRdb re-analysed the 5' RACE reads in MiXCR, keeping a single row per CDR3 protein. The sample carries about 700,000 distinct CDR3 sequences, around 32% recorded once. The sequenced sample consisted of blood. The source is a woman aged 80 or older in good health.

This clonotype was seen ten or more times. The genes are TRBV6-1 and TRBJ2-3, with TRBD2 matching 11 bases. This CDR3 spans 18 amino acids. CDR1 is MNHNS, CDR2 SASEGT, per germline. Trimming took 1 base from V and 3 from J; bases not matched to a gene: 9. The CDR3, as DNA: TGTGCCAGCAGTGAAGGTTGGGGTAGCGGGGGGGCGACAGATACGCAGTATTTT. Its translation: CASSEGWGSGGATDTQYF.

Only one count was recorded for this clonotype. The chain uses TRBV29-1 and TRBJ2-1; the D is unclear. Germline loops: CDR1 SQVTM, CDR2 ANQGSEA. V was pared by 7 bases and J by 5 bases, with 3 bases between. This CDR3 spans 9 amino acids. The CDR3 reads CSGDNEQFF. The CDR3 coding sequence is TGCAGCGGCGACAATGAGCAGTTCTTC.

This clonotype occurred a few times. CDR3 coding DNA: TGCAGTGCCCTCCCGTGGGGAAATCAGCCCCAGCATTTT. This sequence encodes CSALPWGNQPQHF. The chain employs TRBV20-1 and TRBJ1-5; D gene unclear. The V gene lost 6 bases and the J gene lost 4 bases, with 13 bases spanning the gap. The CDR3 is 13 amino acids. Germline values: CDR1 DFQATT, CDR2 SNEGSKA (reference sequence).

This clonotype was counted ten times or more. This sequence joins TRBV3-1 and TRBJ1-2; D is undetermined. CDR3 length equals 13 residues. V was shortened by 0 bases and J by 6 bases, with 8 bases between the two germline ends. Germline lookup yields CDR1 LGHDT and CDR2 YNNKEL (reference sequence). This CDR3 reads CASSQEGMHGYTF. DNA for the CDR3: TGTGCCAGCAGCCAAGAGGGTATGCATGGCTACACCTTC.

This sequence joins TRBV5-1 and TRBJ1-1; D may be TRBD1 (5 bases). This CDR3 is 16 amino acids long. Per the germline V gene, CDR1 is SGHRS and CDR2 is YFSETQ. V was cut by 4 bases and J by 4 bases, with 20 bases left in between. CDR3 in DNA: TGCGCCAGCAGCCTGCTCCCGGGGGGGGAGGTCACTGAAGCTTTCTTT. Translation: CASSLLPGGEVTEAFF. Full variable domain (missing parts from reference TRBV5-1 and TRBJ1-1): KAGVTQTPRYLIKTRGQQVTLSCSPISGHRSVSWYQQTPGQGLQFLFEYFSETQRNKGNFPGRFSGRQFSNSRSEMNVSTLELGDSALYLCASSLLPGGEVTEAFFGQGTRLTVV.

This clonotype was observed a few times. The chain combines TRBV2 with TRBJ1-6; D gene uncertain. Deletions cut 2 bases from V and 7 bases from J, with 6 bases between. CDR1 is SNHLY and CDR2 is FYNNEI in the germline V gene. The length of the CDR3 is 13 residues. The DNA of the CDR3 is TGTGCCAGCAGTGAACAAAAGAATTCACCCCTCCACTTT. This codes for CASSEQKNSPLHF. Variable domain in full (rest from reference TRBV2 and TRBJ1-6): EPEVTQTPSHQVTQMGQEVILRCVPISNHLYFYWYRQILGQKVEFLVSFYNNEISEKSEIFDDQFSVERPDGSNFTLKIRSTKLEDSAMYFCASSEQKNSPLHFGNGTRLTVT.

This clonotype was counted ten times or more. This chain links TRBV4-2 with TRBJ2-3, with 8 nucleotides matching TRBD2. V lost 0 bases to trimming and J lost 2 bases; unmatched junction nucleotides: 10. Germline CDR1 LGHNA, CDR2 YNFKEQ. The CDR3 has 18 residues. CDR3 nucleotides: TGTGCCAGCAGCCAAGAAACCCTTAGCGGGGAATACACAGATACGCAGTATTTT. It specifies CASSQETLSGEYTDTQYF.